Described below is a single T cell receptor (beta chain) sequence and its context. V was clipped by 4 bases and J by 6 bases; unmatched bases: 4. The CDR3 runs to 15 residues. Per germline, CDR1 SGHDT and CDR2 YYEEEE. Libraries were prepared by immunoSEQ multiplex PCR; TCRdb keeps only in-frame clonotypes and omits some of them. The sample holds a few hundred thousand clones; approximately 89% are singletons and the top ten take over 8%. This specimen comes from a study of blood T cell repertoires in COVID-19. The study assigned cohorts using participant-reported clinical history. The chain is built from TRBV5-6 and TRBJ2-2, with TRBD1 matching 12 bases. The specimen was PBMCs or T cells enriched from blood (not recorded which). The origin of this receptor is a middle-aged woman who had recovered from COVID-19. DNA of the CDR3: TGTGCCAGCAGCCTCGGGACAGGGGGCGCCGGGGAGCTGTTTTTT. Its protein product is CASSLGTGGAGELFF.